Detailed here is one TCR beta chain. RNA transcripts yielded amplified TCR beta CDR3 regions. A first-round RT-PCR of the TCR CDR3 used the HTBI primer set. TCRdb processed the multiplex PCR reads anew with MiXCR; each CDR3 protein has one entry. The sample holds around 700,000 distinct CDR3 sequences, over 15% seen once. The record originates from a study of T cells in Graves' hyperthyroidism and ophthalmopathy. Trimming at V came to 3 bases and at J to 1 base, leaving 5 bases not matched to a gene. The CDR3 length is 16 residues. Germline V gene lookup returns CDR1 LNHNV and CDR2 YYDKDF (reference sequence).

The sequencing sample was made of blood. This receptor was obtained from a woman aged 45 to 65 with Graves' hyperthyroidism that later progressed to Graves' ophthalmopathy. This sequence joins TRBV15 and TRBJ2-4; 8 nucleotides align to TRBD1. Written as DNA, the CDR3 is TGTGCCACCAGCAGCGACAGGGGTTGGGCCAAAAACATTCAGTACTTC. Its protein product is CATSSDRGWAKNIQYF.